This TCR beta chain was captured in a study of T cell repertoires in cytomegalovirus infection (dated by TCRdb to between 2018 and 2021). With respect to the entire study: Because public TCR beta signatures pointed to carriage of CMV infection together with the matching HLA type, the HLA type of each donor mattered for the analysis. Overall study results and their limits: Cumulative frequency of public TCR beta family members discriminated carriers of CMV infection plus the relevant HLA type in this cohort and an independent roughly 340-donor cohort. In the ex vivo response, HLA-C-restricted CMV-specific TCR beta clonotypes were dominant, and in two of eight donors the single most frequent clonotype came from this HLA-C-restricted group.

This sample was sequenced with an Illumina HiSeq 1500. TCRdb redid the processing of the public reads, applying fastp at Q25 and MiXCR, and retained in-frame beta chains. Each CDR3 protein appears once, grouped with its most common genes and DNA. This sample is represented by about 180,000 distinct CDR3 sequences; approximately 18% of them were singletons. The top ten clonotypes cover roughly a quarter of the sample. Concerning this clonotype itself: Its antigen target is currently unknown. No qualities accompany the bases; no much larger clone lies one base away.

The CDR3, cysteine through phenylalanine, is 18 amino acids long. The sequence is cut down to CDR3 DNA, 54 bases in frame from base 1. CDR1 SQVTM and CDR2 ANQGSEA are derived from the germline V gene. V sheds 0 bases and J sheds 4 bases, leaving 22 bases between their ends. The receptor was derived from a human donor in good health (CMV status not recorded). Some clones in this sample may be carry-over from other donors' samples. Sequenced sample: CD8+ T cells from PBMCs. The V gene is TRBV29-1 and the J gene is TRBJ2-1; the D gene identity is not certain. The CDR3: CSVEDHVTEIGVYNEQFF. The DNA is as follows: TGCAGCGTTGAAGATCACGTTACGGAGATAGGTGTTTACAATGAGCAGTTCTTC.